The rows below give T cell receptor beta chains drawn from one sample of a study of T cells in localized non-small cell lung cancer. The repertoire was sequenced with immunoSEQ multiplex PCR; TCRdb's copy has only in-frame clones and lacks some. The sample includes 60,000 to 85,000 clones, roughly nine tenths of them seen just once. The sequencing used peripheral blood, collected before any cancer treatment. These receptors originate from a male donor older than 55 with stage III squamous cell lung carcinoma. Each CDR3 is given with its conserved first and last residue. Fields, in order: D gene, J gene, clone size, V gene, CDR3 protein, CDR3 DNA. A D gene is named only where the DNA matches it firmly. Clone size is shown for a subset of rows, as once, few, many or a class of expanded clone.

d_call: NA
j_call: TRBJ1-3
clone_size: NA
v_call: TRBV30
cdr3_aa: CACLDRSSGNTIYF
cdr3_nt: TGTGCCTGTCTCGACAGGAGCTCTGGAAACACCATATATTTT

d_call: NA
j_call: TRBJ1-1
clone_size: NA
v_call: TRBV4-3
cdr3_aa: CASSQDRWNTEAFF
cdr3_nt: TGCGCCAGCAGCCAAGACAGATGGAACACTGAAGCTTTCTTT

d_call: NA
j_call: TRBJ1-5
clone_size: NA
v_call: TRBV6-5
cdr3_aa: CASSPSQGTNQPQHF
cdr3_nt: TGTGCCAGCAGTCCTTCCCAGGGAACCAATCAGCCCCAGCATTTT

d_call: NA
j_call: TRBJ1-1
clone_size: NA
v_call: TRBV7-9
cdr3_aa: CASSLGPEYDPFF
cdr3_nt: TGTGCCAGCAGCTTAGGACCAGAGTACGACCCTTTCTTT

d_call: NA
j_call: TRBJ2-3
clone_size: NA
v_call: TRBV18
cdr3_aa: CASSRTDTQYF
cdr3_nt: TGTGCCAGCTCCCGGACAGATACGCAGTATTTT

d_call: TRBD2
j_call: TRBJ2-1
clone_size: NA
v_call: TRBV7-2
cdr3_aa: CASSLDSGGVYNEQFF
cdr3_nt: TGTGCCAGCAGCTTAGATAGCGGGGGGGTATACAATGAGCAGTTCTTC

d_call: TRBD1
j_call: TRBJ2-4
clone_size: NA
v_call: TRBV29-1
cdr3_aa: CSVGGGQGANIQYF
cdr3_nt: TGCAGCGTTGGCGGGGGACAGGGGGCAAACATTCAGTACTTC

d_call: NA
j_call: TRBJ1-2
clone_size: NA
v_call: TRBV30
cdr3_aa: CAWNSGTDYGYTF
cdr3_nt: TGTGCCTGGAACTCTGGTACCGATTATGGCTACACCTTC

d_call: NA
j_call: TRBJ1-1
clone_size: NA
v_call: TRBV10-3
cdr3_aa: CAISDQGNTEAFF
cdr3_nt: TGTGCCATCAGTGATCAAGGGAACACTGAAGCTTTCTTT

d_call: NA
j_call: TRBJ2-1
clone_size: few
v_call: TRBV15
cdr3_aa: CATSRDLYGQFF
cdr3_nt: TGTGCCACCAGCAGAGACTTATACGGGCAGTTCTTC

d_call: TRBD1
j_call: TRBJ1-1
clone_size: NA
v_call: TRBV7-2
cdr3_aa: CASSEDRAYEAFF
cdr3_nt: TGTGCCAGCAGCGAAGACAGGGCGTATGAAGCTTTCTTT

d_call: TRBD1
j_call: TRBJ1-1
clone_size: NA
v_call: TRBV4-1
cdr3_aa: CASSYPLGQGANLAFF
cdr3_nt: TGCGCCAGCAGCTACCCCCTTGGACAGGGCGCGAATCTAGCTTTCTTT

d_call: TRBD2
j_call: TRBJ2-5
clone_size: NA
v_call: TRBV6-5
cdr3_aa: CASSSLAGAPGTQYF
cdr3_nt: TGTGCCAGCAGTTCACTAGCGGGGGCCCCAGGGACCCAGTACTTC

d_call: TRBD2
j_call: TRBJ2-1
clone_size: NA
v_call: TRBV5-1
cdr3_aa: CASSFGLAGGASSYNEQFF
cdr3_nt: TGCGCCAGCAGCTTCGGACTAGCGGGGGGCGCGAGCTCCTACAATGAGCAGTTCTTC

d_call: NA
j_call: TRBJ2-1
clone_size: NA
v_call: TRBV6-5
cdr3_aa: CASMRRSNNEQFF
cdr3_nt: TGTGCCAGCATGAGGCGGTCGAACAATGAGCAGTTCTTC

d_call: TRBD1
j_call: TRBJ1-4
clone_size: NA
v_call: TRBV6-4
cdr3_aa: CASTLDRGREKLFF
cdr3_nt: TGTGCCAGCACTTTGGACAGGGGGCGAGAAAAACTGTTTTTT

d_call: NA
j_call: TRBJ1-1
clone_size: NA
v_call: TRBV7-2
cdr3_aa: CASSSQATGGTEAFF
cdr3_nt: TGTGCCAGCAGCTCACAGGCGACTGGAGGCACTGAAGCTTTCTTT

d_call: TRBD1
j_call: TRBJ2-5
clone_size: NA
v_call: TRBV27
cdr3_aa: CASRLQGIRKETQYF
cdr3_nt: TGTGCCAGCAGACTACAGGGGATCCGGAAAGAGACCCAGTACTTC

d_call: NA
j_call: TRBJ2-5
clone_size: NA
v_call: TRBV19
cdr3_aa: CASKSDTLETQYF
cdr3_nt: TGTGCCAGTAAATCGGACACCTTAGAGACCCAGTACTTC

d_call: NA
j_call: TRBJ1-5
clone_size: NA
v_call: TRBV30
cdr3_aa: CAWSVLGGEGPQHF
cdr3_nt: TGTGCCTGGAGTGTACTTGGCGGCGAGGGGCCCCAGCATTTT

d_call: NA
j_call: TRBJ2-5
clone_size: NA
v_call: TRBV7-9
cdr3_aa: CASRSQETQYF
cdr3_nt: TGTGCCAGCCGTAGCCAAGAGACCCAGTACTTC

d_call: TRBD2
j_call: TRBJ2-1
clone_size: once
v_call: TRBV19
cdr3_aa: CASSIGRTSGGAEQFF
cdr3_nt: TGTGCCAGTAGTATAGGACGGACTAGCGGGGGGGCTGAGCAGTTCTTC

d_call: NA
j_call: TRBJ1-3
clone_size: NA
v_call: TRBV7-6
cdr3_aa: CASSSPPTIGGNTIYF
cdr3_nt: TGTGCCAGCAGCTCTCCCCCGACAATCGGTGGAAACACCATATATTTT

d_call: TRBD1
j_call: TRBJ1-2
clone_size: NA
v_call: TRBV5-6
cdr3_aa: CASSPDRGRYGYTF
cdr3_nt: TGTGCCAGCAGCCCGGACAGGGGAAGGTATGGCTACACCTTC

d_call: NA
j_call: TRBJ1-1
clone_size: NA
v_call: TRBV6-1
cdr3_aa: CASSGWGGTEAFF
cdr3_nt: TGTGCCAGCAGTGGATGGGGGGGTACTGAAGCTTTCTTT

d_call: TRBD1
j_call: TRBJ1-5
clone_size: NA
v_call: TRBV7-9
cdr3_aa: CASSLAQGEWHF
cdr3_nt: TGTGCCAGCAGCTTAGCGCAGGGGGAGTGGCATTTT

d_call: TRBD1
j_call: TRBJ2-7
clone_size: NA
v_call: TRBV5-1
cdr3_aa: CASSRDSYEQYF
cdr3_nt: TGCGCCAGCAGCCGGGACAGCTACGAGCAGTACTTC

d_call: NA
j_call: TRBJ1-1
clone_size: NA
v_call: TRBV4-2
cdr3_aa: CASSPSFEGGNTEAFF
cdr3_nt: TGTGCCAGCAGCCCCAGCTTCGAGGGAGGGAACACTGAAGCTTTCTTT

d_call: TRBD1
j_call: TRBJ2-6
clone_size: NA
v_call: TRBV27
cdr3_aa: CASSPGTGDPGANVLTF
cdr3_nt: TGTGCCAGCTCCCCCGGGACAGGGGATCCTGGGGCCAACGTCCTGACTTTC

d_call: TRBD1
j_call: TRBJ1-2
clone_size: NA
v_call: TRBV14
cdr3_aa: CASSHKGLPGQGIFGYTF
cdr3_nt: TGTGCCAGCAGCCACAAGGGTCTCCCTGGACAGGGCATCTTTGGCTACACCTTC

d_call: NA
j_call: TRBJ2-5
clone_size: NA
v_call: TRBV2
cdr3_aa: CASSYDRPQETQYF
cdr3_nt: TGTGCCAGCAGTTACGACAGGCCCCAAGAGACCCAGTACTTC

d_call: TRBD2
j_call: TRBJ2-3
clone_size: NA
v_call: TRBV10-3
cdr3_aa: CAISRLAGEGDTQYF
cdr3_nt: TGTGCCATCAGCAGACTAGCGGGGGAGGGAGATACGCAGTATTTT

d_call: TRBD1
j_call: TRBJ1-4
clone_size: NA
v_call: TRBV28
cdr3_aa: CASSWTGRSEKLFF
cdr3_nt: TGTGCCAGCAGTTGGACAGGGAGAAGCGAAAAACTGTTTTTT

d_call: NA
j_call: TRBJ2-2
clone_size: NA
v_call: TRBV6-1
cdr3_aa: CASMLEGWSGELFF
cdr3_nt: TGTGCCAGCATGTTAGAGGGATGGAGCGGGGAGCTGTTTTTT

d_call: NA
j_call: TRBJ1-1
clone_size: NA
v_call: TRBV6-4
cdr3_aa: CASSDSTENTEAFF
cdr3_nt: TGTGCCAGCAGTGACTCGACTGAGAACACTGAAGCTTTCTTT

d_call: NA
j_call: TRBJ1-1
clone_size: NA
v_call: TRBV6-5
cdr3_aa: CASRGQGRHTEAFF
cdr3_nt: TGTGCCAGCAGGGGCCAGGGGCGGCACACTGAAGCTTTCTTT

d_call: TRBD1
j_call: TRBJ2-7
clone_size: once
v_call: TRBV7-2
cdr3_aa: CASSLGPDRGTEQYF
cdr3_nt: TGTGCCAGCAGCTTAGGTCCCGACAGGGGTACCGAGCAGTACTTC

d_call: NA
j_call: TRBJ2-4
clone_size: few
v_call: TRBV19
cdr3_aa: CASSTETGTIQYF
cdr3_nt: TGTGCCAGTAGTACAGAGACAGGTACCATTCAGTACTTC

d_call: NA
j_call: TRBJ1-1
clone_size: NA
v_call: TRBV11-3
cdr3_aa: CASSLAQGTEAFF
cdr3_nt: TGTGCCAGCAGCTTAGCCCAGGGCACTGAAGCTTTCTTT